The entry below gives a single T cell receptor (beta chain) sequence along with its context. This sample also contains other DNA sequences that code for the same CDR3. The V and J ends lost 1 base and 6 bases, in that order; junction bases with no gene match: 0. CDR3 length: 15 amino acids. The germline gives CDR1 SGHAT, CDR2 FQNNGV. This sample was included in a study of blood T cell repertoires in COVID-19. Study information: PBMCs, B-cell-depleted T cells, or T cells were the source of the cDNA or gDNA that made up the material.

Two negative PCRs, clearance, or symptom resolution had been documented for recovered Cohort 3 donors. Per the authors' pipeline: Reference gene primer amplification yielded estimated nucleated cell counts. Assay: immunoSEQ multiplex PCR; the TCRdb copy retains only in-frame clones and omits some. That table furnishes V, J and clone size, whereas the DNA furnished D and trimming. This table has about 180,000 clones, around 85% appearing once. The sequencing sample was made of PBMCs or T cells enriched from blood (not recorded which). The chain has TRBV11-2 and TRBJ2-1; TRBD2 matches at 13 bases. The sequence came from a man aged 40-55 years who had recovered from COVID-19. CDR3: CASSLGLAGGNEQFF. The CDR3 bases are TGTGCCAGCAGCTTAGGACTAGCGGGAGGCAATGAGCAGTTCTTC.